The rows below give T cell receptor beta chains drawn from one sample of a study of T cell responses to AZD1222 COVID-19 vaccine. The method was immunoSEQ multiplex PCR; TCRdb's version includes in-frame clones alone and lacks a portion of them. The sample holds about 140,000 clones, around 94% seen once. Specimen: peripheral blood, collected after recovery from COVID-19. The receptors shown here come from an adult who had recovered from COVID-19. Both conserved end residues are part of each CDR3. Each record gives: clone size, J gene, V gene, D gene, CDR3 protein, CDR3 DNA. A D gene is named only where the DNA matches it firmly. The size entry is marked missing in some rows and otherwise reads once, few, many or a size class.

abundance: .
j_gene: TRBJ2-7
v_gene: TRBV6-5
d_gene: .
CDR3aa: CASGGPGSYEQYF
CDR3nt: TGTGCCAGCGGGGGTCCTGGCTCCTACGAGCAGTACTTC

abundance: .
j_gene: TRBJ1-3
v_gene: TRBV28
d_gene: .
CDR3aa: CASSFRQPGNTIYF
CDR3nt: TGTGCCAGCAGTTTTCGACAGCCTGGAAACACCATATATTTT

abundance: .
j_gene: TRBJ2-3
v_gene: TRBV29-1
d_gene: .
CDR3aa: CSVRGPYQRPMDTQYF
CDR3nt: TGCAGCGTGCGGGGGCCATATCAGCGGCCCATGGATACGCAGTATTTT

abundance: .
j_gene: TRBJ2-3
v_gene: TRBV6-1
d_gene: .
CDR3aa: CASSERGPGDTQYF
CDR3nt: TGTGCCAGCAGTGAACGGGGGCCGGGAGATACGCAGTATTTT

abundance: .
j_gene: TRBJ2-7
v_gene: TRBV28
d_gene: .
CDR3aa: CASSLLFYEQYF
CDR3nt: TGTGCCAGCAGTTTACTTTTCTACGAGCAGTACTTC

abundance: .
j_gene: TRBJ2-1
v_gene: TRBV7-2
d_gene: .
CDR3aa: CASSLVTGPHYNEQFF
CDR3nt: TGTGCCAGCAGCTTAGTTACGGGACCGCACTACAATGAGCAGTTCTTC

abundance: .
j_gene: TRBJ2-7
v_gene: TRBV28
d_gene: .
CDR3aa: CASSLDGASDYEQYF
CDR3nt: TGTGCCAGCAGTTTGGACGGGGCCTCCGACTACGAGCAGTACTTC

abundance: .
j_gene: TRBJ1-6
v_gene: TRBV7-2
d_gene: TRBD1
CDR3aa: CASSTTRGRRRDSPLHF
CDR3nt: TGTGCCAGCAGCACGACCAGGGGGCGAAGACGTGATTCACCCCTCCACTTT

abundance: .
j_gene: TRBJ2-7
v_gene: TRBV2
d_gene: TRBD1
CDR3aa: CASKLTGQRASSYEQYF
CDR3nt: TGTGCCAGCAAGCTAACGGGACAGAGGGCCAGTTCCTACGAGCAGTACTTC

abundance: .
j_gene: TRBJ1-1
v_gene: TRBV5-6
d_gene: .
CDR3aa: CASSLSSMNTEAFF
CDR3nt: TGTGCCAGCAGCTTAAGCTCCATGAACACTGAAGCTTTCTTT

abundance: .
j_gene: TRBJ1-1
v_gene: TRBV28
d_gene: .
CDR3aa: CASSLLTGLNTEAFF
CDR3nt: TGTGCCAGCAGTTTACTGACAGGACTGAACACTGAAGCTTTCTTT

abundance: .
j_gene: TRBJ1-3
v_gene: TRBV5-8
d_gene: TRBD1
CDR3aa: CASSVKTGTGVTGNTIYF
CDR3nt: TGTGCCAGCAGCGTTAAGACCGGGACAGGGGTGACTGGAAACACCATATATTTT

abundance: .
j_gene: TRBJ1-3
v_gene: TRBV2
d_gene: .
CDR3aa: CASSYRNTIYF
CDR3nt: TGTGCCAGCTCATACCGAAACACCATATATTTT

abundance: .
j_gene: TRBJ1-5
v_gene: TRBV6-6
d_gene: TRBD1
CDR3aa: CASSETGGNQPQHF
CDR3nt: TGTGCCAGCAGTGAGACAGGGGGGAATCAGCCCCAGCATTTT

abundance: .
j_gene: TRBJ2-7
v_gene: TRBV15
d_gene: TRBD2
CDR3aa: CATSRDQGGIGEQYF
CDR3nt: TGTGCCACCAGCAGAGATCAGGGAGGGATCGGCGAGCAGTACTTC

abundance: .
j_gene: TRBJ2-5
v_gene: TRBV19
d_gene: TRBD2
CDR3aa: CASSRLGLAALQETQYF
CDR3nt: TGTGCCAGTAGTCGGCTAGGACTAGCGGCTTTACAAGAGACCCAGTACTTC

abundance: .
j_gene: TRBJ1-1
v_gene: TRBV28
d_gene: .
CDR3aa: CASSPEASYTEAFF
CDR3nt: TGTGCCAGTTCTCCTGAAGCCTCCTACACTGAAGCTTTCTTT

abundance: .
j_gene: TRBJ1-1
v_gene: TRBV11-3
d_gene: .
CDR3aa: CASSLVGDAEAFF
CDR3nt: TGTGCCAGCAGCTTAGTGGGGGACGCTGAAGCTTTCTTT

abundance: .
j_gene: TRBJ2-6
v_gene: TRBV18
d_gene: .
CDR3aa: CASSLRGTGFSSGANVLTF
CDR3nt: TGTGCCAGCTCGCTTAGGGGAACAGGTTTTAGCTCTGGGGCCAACGTCCTGACTTTC

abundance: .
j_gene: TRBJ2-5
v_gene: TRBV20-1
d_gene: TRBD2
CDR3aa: CSASSLAGVSKTQYF
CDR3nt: TGCAGTGCTAGTTCGCTAGCGGGAGTTTCTAAGACCCAGTACTTC

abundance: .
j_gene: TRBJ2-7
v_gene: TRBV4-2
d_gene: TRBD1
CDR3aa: CASSQDRGTGAYEQYF
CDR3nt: TGTGCCAGCAGCCAAGATCGCGGGACAGGGGCCTACGAGCAGTACTTC

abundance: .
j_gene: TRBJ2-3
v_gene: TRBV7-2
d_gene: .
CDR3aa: CASSLYGTADTQYF
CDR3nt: TGTGCCAGCAGCTTATACGGAACCGCAGATACGCAGTATTTT

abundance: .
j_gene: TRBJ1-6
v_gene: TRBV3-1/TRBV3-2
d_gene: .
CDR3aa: CASSQRVSRFDSPLHF
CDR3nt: TGTGCCAGCAGCCAGAGAGTGAGCAGGTTCGATTCACCCCTCCACTTT

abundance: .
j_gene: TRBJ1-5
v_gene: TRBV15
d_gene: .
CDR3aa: CATSPRTPDSNQPQHF
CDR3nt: TGTGCCACCAGCCCCCGAACCCCTGATAGCAATCAGCCCCAGCATTTT

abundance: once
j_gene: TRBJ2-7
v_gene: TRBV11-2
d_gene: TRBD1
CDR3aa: CASSLEAQGVSYEQYF
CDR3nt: TGTGCCAGCAGCTTAGAGGCCCAGGGGGTCTCCTACGAGCAGTACTTC

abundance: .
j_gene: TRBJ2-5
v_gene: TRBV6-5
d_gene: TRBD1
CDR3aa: CASSRQTGGTETQYF
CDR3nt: TGTGCCAGCAGTCGTCAGACAGGGGGGACCGAGACCCAGTACTTC